One sample yielded the 28 T cell receptor beta chains listed below, sequenced in a study of blood T cells in healthy people across ages. A second PCR of about 7 to 12 cycles used a sample-barcoded 5' primer and a J-beta primer mix. From the 5' RACE reads, TCRdb called clonotypes with MiXCR, one entry per CDR3 protein. Among around 850,000 distinct CDR3 sequences, 36% were seen once, and the ten largest hold around 13%. Sequenced sample: blood. Receptors were obtained from a man aged 18 to 35 in good health.

This clonotype came up a few times. The chain carries TRBV6-6 and TRBJ1-6; 8 nucleotides match TRBD1. This CDR3 contains 14 residues. V shed 2 bases, J shed 9 bases, and the junction held 3 bases outside the gene matches. The germline V gene has CDR1 MNHNY and CDR2 SVGAGI (reference sequence). CDR3 sequence: CASSYVTGGSPLHF. In DNA form, the CDR3 reads TGTGCCAGCAGTTACGTTACAGGGGGTTCACCCCTCCACTTT.

This clonotype occurred once. A much larger clone sits a single nucleotide away, making a read error possible. CDR3 bases: TGCAGTGGTATGGTACAGGGCTCCTATGGCTACACCTTC. It is translated as CSGMVQGSYGYTF. The V gene is TRBV20-1, the J gene TRBJ1-2; tentative D call: TRBD1 (6 bases). CDR1 and CDR2 from the germline V gene are DFQATT and SNEGSKA (reference sequence). Trimming left V 7 bases short and J 4 bases short, with 16 bases between. This CDR3 has 13 amino acids.

The CDR3 loop is CASSQLQDQPQHF. The CDR3 DNA reads TGTGCCAGCTCACAGTTACAGGATCAGCCCCAGCATTTT. The chain employs TRBV18 and TRBJ1-5, with D maybe TRBD1 (5 bases). The ends were cut back, 4 bases at V and 5 bases at J, with 9 bases in the middle. The CDR3 has 13 amino acids. The germline gives CDR1 KGHSH, CDR2 LQKENI.

The CDR3 DNA follows: TGCGCCAGCAGCCAACCAGCGGGAAACACCGGGGAGCTGTTTTTT. The encoded protein is CASSQPAGNTGELFF. The chain carries TRBV4-1 and TRBJ2-2; the match to TRBD2 covers 7 bases. This CDR3 has 15 residues. The trim removed 2 bases at V and 2 bases at J, leaving 2 bases unmatched. In germline, CDR1 is MGHRA, CDR2 YSYEKL.

This rearrangement joins TRBV20-1 to TRBJ1-6; D gene uncertain. The ends were cut back, 2 bases at V and 11 bases at J, with 19 bases in the middle. Germline values: CDR1 DFQATT, CDR2 SNEGSKA (reference sequence). This CDR3 spans 15 amino acids. DNA for the CDR3: TGCAGTGCTAGATCGGACCTTTCTGGAATTGCACCCCTCCACTTT. Its translation is CSARSDLSGIAPLHF.

This clonotype has only a few counts. The rearrangement links TRBV20-1 to TRBJ1-1; tentative D call: TRBD1 (6 bases). Germline V gene data show CDR1 as DFQATT and CDR2 as SNEGSKA (reference sequence). The CDR3 is 15 amino acids. The V gene lost 3 bases and the J gene lost 5 bases, with 19 bases spanning the gap. The CDR3 here is CSASDPWGARTEAFF. DNA of the CDR3: TGCAGTGCTAGTGACCCCTGGGGGGCAAGGACTGAAGCTTTCTTT.

This clonotype was detected ten times or more. Written as DNA, the CDR3 is TGCGCCAGCAGCCGTGACGGGACGACAGCGGGGAATGAGCAGTTCTTC. Protein sequence: CASSRDGTTAGNEQFF. V usage is TRBV4-3 and J usage is TRBJ2-1; 7 positions match TRBD2. The CDR3 has 16 amino acids. V lost 4 bases, J lost 7 bases, and 13 bases stayed unmatched. Germline V gene data show CDR1 as LGHNA and CDR2 as YSLEER.

This clonotype was detected a few times. The genes are TRBV6-6 and TRBJ1-5; D ambiguous. The CDR3 is 13 residues long. The V and J ends lost 7 bases and 6 bases respectively, with 13 bases between them. CDR1 MNHNY and CDR2 SVGAGI come from the germline V gene (reference sequence). CDR3 in amino acids: CASTPLVGQPQHF. The CDR3 coding sequence is TGTGCCAGCACTCCTTTGGTGGGTCAGCCCCAGCATTTT.

This chain connects TRBV9 to TRBJ2-4; 9 nucleotides align to TRBD2. The CDR3 runs to 16 residues. Trimming at V came to 3 bases and at J to 7 bases, leaving 11 bases not matched to a gene. Per the germline V gene, CDR1 is SGDLS and CDR2 is YYNGEE. CDR3 nucleotide sequence: TGTGCCAGCAGCGGACCCGGGGCGGGGGGGACGAACATTCAGTACTTC. Its protein product is CASSGPGAGGTNIQYF.

Points on this clonotype: The junction departs from germline at one end; a sequencing error may be responsible. Written as DNA, the CDR3 is TGTGCCACCAGTGACCGGATTAATGGTGAGCGGTACTTC. It yields the protein CATSDRINGERYF. The rearrangement joins TRBV24-1 to TRBJ2-7; D is ambiguous. This CDR3 region has 13 residues. Germline values: CDR1 KGHDR, CDR2 SFDVKD.

The chain carries TRBV3-1 and TRBJ1-1; D gene unclear. Germline CDR1 reads LGHDT; CDR2 reads YNNKEL (reference sequence). V lost 1 base to trimming and J lost 11 bases, with 11 bases between them. There are 12 residues in the CDR3. The CDR3 sequence: CASSQGKYEAFF. The CDR3 DNA reads as TGTGCCAGCAGCCAAGGGAAGTATGAGGCTTTCTTT.

This clonotype was recorded a few times. V gene TRBV6-6 combines with J gene TRBJ2-5; D possibly uses TRBD1 or TRBD2 (6 bases each). The V and J ends lost 2 bases and 1 base respectively, with 14 bases between them. The CDR3 is 16 amino acids. Germline CDR1 reads MNHNY; CDR2 reads SVGAGI (reference sequence). CDR3 sequence: CASSYGGGDAQETQYF. For the CDR3, the DNA is TGTGCCAGCAGTTACGGGGGCGGGGACGCCCAAGAGACCCAGTACTTC.

The chain employs TRBV6-1 and TRBJ1-2; no reliable D call. Between the trimmed V and J ends, which lost 2 bases and 4 bases, there was a span of 17 bases. CDR1 is MNHNS, CDR2 SASEGT, per germline. The CDR3 has 16 amino acids. The chain's CDR3 is CASSERATKPLYGYTF. The CDR3, as DNA: TGTGCCAGCAGTGAAAGGGCTACGAAACCCCTCTATGGCTACACCTTC.

This sequence joins TRBV27 and TRBJ1-2; D is undetermined. V gave up 5 bases and J gave up 3 bases, with 10 bases separating them. Germline V CDR1 and CDR2: MNHEY, SMNVEV (reference sequence). The CDR3 length is 13 residues. CDR3 residues: CASSARWYYGYTF. The CDR3 nucleotides read TGTGCCAGCAGTGCACGGTGGTACTATGGCTACACCTTC.

The chain couples TRBV20-1 to TRBJ1-2; TRBD1 is a possible D gene (6 bases). The CDR3 contains 13 residues. The V end was cut by 0 bases, the J end by 11 bases, with 16 bases between. Germline V CDR1 and CDR2: DFQATT, SNEGSKA (reference sequence). CDR3 sequence reads: CSARDRGAVHYTF. DNA of the CDR3: TGCAGTGCTAGAGATCGGGGGGCAGTTCATTACACCTTC.

The gene calls are TRBV4-3 and TRBJ1-2, with 7 bases that match TRBD1. The CDR3 contains 18 residues. Trimming removed 3 bases from V and 1 base from J; junction bases left unmatched: 14. Per the germline V gene, CDR1 is LGHNA and CDR2 is YSLEER. The CDR3 spells CASSHTNAGTAFNYGYTF. DNA for the CDR3: TGCGCCAGCAGCCACACTAACGCCGGGACAGCGTTTAACTATGGCTACACCTTC.

DNA for the CDR3: TGTGCCACCAGCAGGGCCGGGACAGGGGCCAACACTGAAGCTTTCTTT. Translating it yields CATSRAGTGANTEAFF. J is TRBJ1-1 and V is TRBV15; 10 positions match TRBD1. This CDR3 contains 16 residues. The V and J ends lost 3 bases and 2 bases, in that order; junction bases with no gene match: 6. CDR1 is LNHNV, CDR2 YYDKDF, per germline (reference sequence).

As regards this clonotype: A read error may produce the germline difference seen at one junction end. The gene calls are TRBV5-5 and TRBJ2-1, with D perhaps matching TRBD1 (6 bases). Germline-derived CDR1 and CDR2 are SGHKS and YYEKEE (reference sequence). This CDR3 spans 18 amino acids. CDR3 sequence reads: CASRHTGTRSGSYKEQFF. The CDR3 DNA is TGTGCCAGCAGACACACCGGGACAAGAAGCGGCTCCTACAAGGAGCAGTTCTTC.

This chain uses TRBV15 with TRBJ2-7; D remains ambiguous. Germline V CDR1 and CDR2: LNHNV, YYDKDF (reference sequence). This CDR3 spans 13 amino acids. V lost 0 bases to trimming and J lost 7 bases, with 10 bases between them. CDR3 sequence (DNA): TGTGCCACCAGCAGAGACAGACCAAATGAGCAGTACTTC. It encodes CATSRDRPNEQYF.

The chain recombines TRBV11-2 with TRBJ2-4, with D possibly matching TRBD2 (6 bases). The closer fit of TRBJ2-5 to the DNA end suggests the J call may be wrong. CDR3 length: 17 residues. The germline CDR1 and CDR2 sequences are SGHAT and FQNNGV. The CDR3 DNA sequence: TGTGCCAGCAGCCCCATGGGGGGAAACAGTGGACAAGAGACCCAGTACTTC. Protein sequence: CASSPMGGNSGQETQYF.

The chain recombines TRBV10-3 with TRBJ1-1; possibly TRBD1 for D (6 bases). The CDR3 sequence is 13 residues long. Between the trimmed V and J ends, which lost 10 bases and 0 bases, there was a span of 12 bases. The germline V gene encodes CDR1 ENHRY and CDR2 SYGVKD. DNA of the CDR3: TGTGCCAGTAAAACAGGGTTGAACACTGAAGCTTTCTTT. Protein: CASKTGLNTEAFF.

This clonotype showed up just once. The chain combines TRBV7-2 with TRBJ2-7; the D gene could be TRBD1 or TRBD2 (6 bases each). V was trimmed by 7 bases and J by 7 bases, leaving 20 bases between them. CDR1 is SGHTA and CDR2 is FQGNSA in the germline V gene. The CDR3 spans 14 residues. CDR3 protein: CASNQDGGRNEQYF. The CDR3 DNA sequence: TGTGCCAGCAACCAGGATGGGGGGCGCAATGAGCAGTACTTC.

This clonotype was found once. This sequence joins TRBV4-1 and TRBJ1-5; D possibly corresponds to TRBD1 (5 bases). V lost 1 base to trimming and J lost 2 bases, with 15 bases between them. CDR1 and CDR2 (germline): MGHRA, YSYEKL. The CDR3 runs to 17 residues. The CDR3 DNA reads as TGCGCCAGCAGCCAAGGCCCGCGGGGGTCGGGCAATCAGCCCCAGCATTTT. It specifies CASSQGPRGSGNQPQHF.

This clonotype has just a few counts. This chain joins TRBV5-6 and TRBJ1-5, with 10 nucleotides matching TRBD1. From germline, CDR1 is SGHDT and CDR2 YYEEEE. The CDR3 length is 16 residues. Trimming took 3 bases from V and 6 from J; bases not matched to a gene: 9. DNA for the CDR3: TGTGCCAGCAGCTCATCCCGGGACAGGGGCAGTCAGCCCCAGCATTTT. Protein sequence: CASSSSRDRGSQPQHF.

The chain is built from TRBV28 and TRBJ1-5; TRBD1 agrees at 7 bases. The V gene end was trimmed by 7 bases and the J gene end by 4 bases; junction bases not matched to a gene: 7. Germline V gene sequence: CDR1 MDHEN, CDR2 SYDVKM. CDR3 size: 14 residues. The CDR3 DNA follows: TGTGCCAGCACTGACAGGGTCGGGAATCAGCCCCAGCATTTT. Protein: CASTDRVGNQPQHF.

In this sample, this clonotype turned up a few times. This chain links TRBV7-8 with TRBJ2-2; TRBD2 might be the D (6 bases). Germline CDR1 SGHVS, CDR2 FQNEAQ. The CDR3 runs to 17 residues. The germline V and J ends were trimmed by 5 bases and 5 bases, with 21 bases remaining between them. CDR3 in amino acids: CASSQAYRGELTGELFF. In nucleotides, the CDR3 is TGTGCCAGCAGCCAAGCCTACCGCGGGGAGTTAACCGGGGAGCTGTTTTTT. Drawing the rest from reference TRBV7-8 and TRBJ2-2, the complete variable domain is GAGVSQSPRYKVAKRGQDVALRCDPISGHVSLFWYQQALGQGPEFLTYFQNEAQLDKSGLPSDRFFAERPEGSVSTLKIQRTQQEDSAVYLCASSQAYRGELTGELFFGEGSRLTVL.

In this sample, this clonotype turned up a few times. This chain connects TRBV12-3 or TRBV12-4 to TRBJ1-6; D not certain. V lost 0 bases to trimming and J lost 5 bases, with 14 bases between them. This CDR3 region has 17 residues. CDR3 region: CASSLASSRAHNSPLHF. The CDR3 DNA follows: TGTGCCAGCAGTTTAGCTAGTAGCAGAGCCCATAATTCACCCCTCCACTTT.

As regards this clonotype: The conserved final phenylalanine or tryptophan is absent from the CDR3, which likely points to a read error. The chain is built from TRBV20-1 and TRBJ2-5, with 8 bases identical to TRBD2. The J segment lost 5 bases and the V segment lost 4 bases, leaving 9 bases of the junction unmatched. Germline V gene lookup returns CDR1 DFQATT and CDR2 SNEGSKA (reference sequence). This CDR3 is built from 14 residues. CDR3 in DNA: TGCAGTGCTACCAGCGGGGGCGGTGGGGAGACCCAGTACTTA. It specifies CSATSGGGGETQYL.